Shown below are 5 T cell receptor beta chains from a single sample sequenced in a study of T cell clonotyping in hematopoietic cell transplantation. Time point in this sample: recipient sample about 28 days before transplant, after cytoreduction. TCRdb's copy holds only in-frame clones and misses some; the assay was immunoSEQ multiplex PCR. The sample records approximately 11,000 clones, more than 90% being singletons. This material consisted of peripheral blood mononuclear cells, taken before stem cell transplant. These receptors were taken from a woman aged 40 to 50 with acute myeloid leukemia. Some clones in this sample may be carry-over from other donors' samples.

This chain uses TRBV11-2 with TRBJ2-3; 10 positions agree with TRBD2. With 3 bases clipped from V and 4 bases from J, the junction kept 7 bases outside the gene matches. Looked up from germline, CDR1 is SGHAT and CDR2 is FQNNGV. This CDR3 is 16 amino acids long. CDR3 sequence: CASSLGLAGVSDTQYF. The CDR3, as DNA: TGTGCCAGCAGCTTGGGGCTAGCGGGAGTCTCAGATACGCAGTATTTT.

The V call is TRBV19, the J call TRBJ1-5; a possible D gene is TRBD1 (5 bases). V lost 3 bases, J lost 6 bases, and 9 bases lay in between. The CDR3 loop spans 13 amino acids. Per germline, CDR1 LNHDA and CDR2 SQIVND (reference sequence). CDR3 coding DNA: TGTGCCAGTAGTATGGGGGAACCTCAGCCCCAGCATTTT. Its translation is CASSMGEPQPQHF.

V usage is TRBV7-9 and J usage is TRBJ2-1; 7 bases map to TRBD2. V lost 5 bases, J lost 13 bases, and 5 bases stayed unmatched. The CDR3 sequence is 11 residues long. From germline, CDR1 is SEHNR and CDR2 FQNEAQ (reference sequence). For the CDR3, the DNA is TGTGCCAGCAGCCCCAGCGGGAACCAGTTCTTC. Protein sequence: CASSPSGNQFF.

V is TRBV19 and J is TRBJ1-2; weak D call: TRBD1 (6 bases). The V and J ends lost 7 bases and 7 bases respectively, with 19 bases between them. Germline assignment: CDR1 LNHDA and CDR2 SQIVND (reference sequence). This CDR3 is built from 14 residues. The DNA of the CDR3 is TGTGCCAGTACCCGCACGGGGGGCGCGGGTGGCTACACCTTC. It yields the protein CASTRTGGAGGYTF.

Only a few counts were recorded for this clone. V and J are TRBV29-1 and TRBJ1-3; TRBD1 is a possible D gene (5 bases). Trimming pared 6 bases from V and 0 bases from J, leaving 12 bases between. CDR3 length: 14 amino acids. Germline V lookup: CDR1 SQVTM, CDR2 ANQGSEA. CDR3 residues: CSVGGINSGNTIYF. The CDR3 region has the DNA TGCAGCGTGGGGGGTATTAACTCTGGAAACACCATATATTTT.